A single sample is the source of the 2 T cell receptor beta chains below, sequenced in a study of immune evolution from preneoplasia to lung adenocarcinoma. This table comes from immunoSEQ multiplex PCR, and its TCRdb copy is limited to in-frame clones, with some not included. The sample has more than 5,000 clones, approximately 83% seen once; the top ten hold around 3.4%. The sequenced sample was FFPE invasive lung adenocarcinoma tissue. These receptor sequences come from a person aged 45-69 years with lung adenocarcinoma.

This clone has just a few counts. The chain employs TRBV2 and TRBJ2-7, with D perhaps given as TRBD1 or TRBD2 (5 bases each). Between the trimmed V and J ends, which lost 7 bases and 0 bases, there was a span of 19 bases. CDR1 SNHLY and CDR2 FYNNEI come from the germline V gene. CDR3 length: 16 amino acids. CDR3 in amino acids: CASNPDRDAYSYEQYF. CDR3 bases: TGTGCCAGCAACCCCGACCGGGACGCCTACTCCTACGAGCAGTACTTC.

The chain joins TRBV7-8 to TRBJ2-7, with D hard to call. This CDR3 region has 13 residues. Germline values: CDR1 SGHVS, CDR2 FQNEAQ. V lost 5 bases, J lost 1 base, and 9 bases lay in between. In DNA form, the CDR3 reads TGTGCCAGCAGCCCGATCCGTTCCTACGAGCAGTACTTC. Its protein is CASSPIRSYEQYF.